This T cell receptor beta chain originates from a study of blood T cell repertoires in COVID-19. At the level of the study: Donors in the United States, Italy and Spain gave samples during acute or convalescent COVID-19. Sources were T cells, B-cell-depleted T cells, or PBMCs; the material itself was cDNA or gDNA.

In the authors' workflow: For nucleated cells, counts were estimated from reference gene primer amplification. Repertoires were generated with immunoSEQ multiplex PCR, while TCRdb's copy carries only in-frame clones and drops some. V, J and clone size were drawn from that table, and D and trimming were deduced from the DNA. The repertoire holds more than 95,000 clones, with 80% to 85% as singletons. The ends lost 1 base at V and 3 bases at J; junction bases unmatched: 4. This CDR3 is 15 amino acids long. Germline CDR1 and CDR2: LGHDT and YNNKEL (reference sequence). Specimen: peripheral blood. The source of this sequence is a man between 60 and 75 years old with acute or convalescent COVID-19. The V and J genes are TRBV3-1 (or the pseudogene TRBV3-2) and TRBJ2-3; 7 positions match TRBD2. The CDR3 here is CASSQGGTKTDTQYF. DNA for the CDR3: TGTGCCAGCAGCCAAGGGGGGACTAAAACAGATACGCAGTATTTT.